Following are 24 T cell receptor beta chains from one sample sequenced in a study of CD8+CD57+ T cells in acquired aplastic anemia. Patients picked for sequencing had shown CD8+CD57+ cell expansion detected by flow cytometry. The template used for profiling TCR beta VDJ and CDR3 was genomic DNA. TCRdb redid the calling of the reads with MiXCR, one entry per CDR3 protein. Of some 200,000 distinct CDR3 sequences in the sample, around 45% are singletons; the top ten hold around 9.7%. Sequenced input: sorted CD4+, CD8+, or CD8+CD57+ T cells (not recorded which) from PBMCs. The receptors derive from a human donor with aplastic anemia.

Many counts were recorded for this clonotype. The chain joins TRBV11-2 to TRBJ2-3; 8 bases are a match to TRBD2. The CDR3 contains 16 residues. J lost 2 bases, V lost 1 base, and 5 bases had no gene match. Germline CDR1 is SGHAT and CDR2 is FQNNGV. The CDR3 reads CASSLVSGTTTDTQYF. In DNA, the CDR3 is TGTGCCAGCAGCTTAGTTAGCGGGACGACCACAGATACGCAGTATTTT.

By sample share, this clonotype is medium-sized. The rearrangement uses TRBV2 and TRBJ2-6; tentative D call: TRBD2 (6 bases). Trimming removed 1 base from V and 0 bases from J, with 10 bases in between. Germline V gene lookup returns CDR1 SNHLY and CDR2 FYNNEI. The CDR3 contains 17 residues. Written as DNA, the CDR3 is TGTGCCAGCAGTGAAGGTGGCGGGACCTCTGGGGCCAACGTCCTGACTTTC. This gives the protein CASSEGGGTSGANVLTF.

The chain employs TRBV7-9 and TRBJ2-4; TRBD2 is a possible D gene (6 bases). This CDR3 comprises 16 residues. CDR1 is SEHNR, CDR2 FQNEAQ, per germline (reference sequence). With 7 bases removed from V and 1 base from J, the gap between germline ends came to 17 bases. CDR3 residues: CASTPPPSGAKNIQYF. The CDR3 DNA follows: TGTGCCAGCACCCCCCCCCCCAGCGGGGCCAAAAACATTCAGTACTTC.

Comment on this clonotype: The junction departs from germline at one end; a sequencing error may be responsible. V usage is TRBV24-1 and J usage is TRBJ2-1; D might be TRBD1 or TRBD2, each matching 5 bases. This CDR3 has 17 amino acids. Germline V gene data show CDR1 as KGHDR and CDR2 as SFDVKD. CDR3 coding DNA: TGTGCCACCAGTGATTTGGACAGACTAAGCTCCTACAACGAGCAGTTCTTC. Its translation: CATSDLDRLSSYNEQFF.

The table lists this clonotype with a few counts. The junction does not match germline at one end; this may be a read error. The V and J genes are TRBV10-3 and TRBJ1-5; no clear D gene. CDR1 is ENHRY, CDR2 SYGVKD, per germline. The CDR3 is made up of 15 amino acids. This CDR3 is CASSYSAGRDQPQHF. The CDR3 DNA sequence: TGTGCCAGCAGTTACTCAGCGGGGAGGGATCAGCCCCAGCATTTT.

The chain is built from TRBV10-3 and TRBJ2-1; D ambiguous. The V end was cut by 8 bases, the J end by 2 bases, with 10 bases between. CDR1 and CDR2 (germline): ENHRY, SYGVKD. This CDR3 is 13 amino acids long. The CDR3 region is CAISATAYNEQFF. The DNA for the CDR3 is TGTGCCATCTCTGCCACCGCCTACAATGAGCAGTTCTTC.

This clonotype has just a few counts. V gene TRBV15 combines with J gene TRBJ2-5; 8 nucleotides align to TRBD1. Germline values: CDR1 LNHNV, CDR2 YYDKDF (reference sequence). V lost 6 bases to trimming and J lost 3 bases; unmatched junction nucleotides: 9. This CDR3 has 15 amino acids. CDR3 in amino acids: CATSFPGQGEETQYF. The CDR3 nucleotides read TGTGCCACCAGTTTTCCAGGACAGGGTGAAGAGACCCAGTACTTC.

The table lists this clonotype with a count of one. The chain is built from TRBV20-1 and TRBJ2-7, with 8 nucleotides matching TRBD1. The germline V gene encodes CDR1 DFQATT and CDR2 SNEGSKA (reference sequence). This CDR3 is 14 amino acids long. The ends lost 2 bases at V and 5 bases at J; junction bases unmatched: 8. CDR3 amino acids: CSARSTGAADEQYF. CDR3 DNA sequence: TGCAGTGCTAGATCGACAGGGGCGGCTGACGAGCAGTACTTC.

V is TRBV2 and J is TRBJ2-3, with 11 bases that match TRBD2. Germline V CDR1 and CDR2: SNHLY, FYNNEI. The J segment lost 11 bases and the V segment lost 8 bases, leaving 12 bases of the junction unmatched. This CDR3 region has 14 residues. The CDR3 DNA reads TGTGCCAGCGTTACTAGCGGGAGTTACAATGAGCAGTATTTT. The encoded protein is CASVTSGSYNEQYF.

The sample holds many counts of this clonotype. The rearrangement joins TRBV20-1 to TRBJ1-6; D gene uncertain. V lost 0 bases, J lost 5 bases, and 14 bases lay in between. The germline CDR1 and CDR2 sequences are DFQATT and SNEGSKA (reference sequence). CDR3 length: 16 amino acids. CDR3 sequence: CSARDLPGWHNSPLHF. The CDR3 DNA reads TGCAGTGCTAGAGATCTCCCCGGCTGGCATAATTCACCCCTCCACTTT.

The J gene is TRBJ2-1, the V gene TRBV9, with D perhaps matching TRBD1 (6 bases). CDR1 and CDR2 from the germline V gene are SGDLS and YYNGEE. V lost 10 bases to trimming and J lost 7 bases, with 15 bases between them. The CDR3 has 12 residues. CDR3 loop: CAQGPFRNEQFF. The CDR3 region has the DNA TGTGCCCAGGGGCCATTCAGGAATGAGCAGTTCTTC.

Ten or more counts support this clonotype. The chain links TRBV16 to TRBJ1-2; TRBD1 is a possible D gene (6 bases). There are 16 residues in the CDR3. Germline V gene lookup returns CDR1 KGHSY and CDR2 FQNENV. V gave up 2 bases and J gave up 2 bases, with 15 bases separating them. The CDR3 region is CASSQTPGHANYGYTF. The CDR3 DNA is TGTGCCAGCAGCCAAACCCCGGGACACGCAAACTATGGCTACACCTTC.

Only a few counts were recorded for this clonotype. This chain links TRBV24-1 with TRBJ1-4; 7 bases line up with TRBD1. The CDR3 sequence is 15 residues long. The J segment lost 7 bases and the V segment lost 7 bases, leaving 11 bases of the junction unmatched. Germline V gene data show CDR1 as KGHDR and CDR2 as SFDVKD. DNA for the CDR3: TGTGCCACCAGGTGCAGGGGGAACGGATCTGAAAAACTGTTTTTT. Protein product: CATRCRGNGSEKLFF.

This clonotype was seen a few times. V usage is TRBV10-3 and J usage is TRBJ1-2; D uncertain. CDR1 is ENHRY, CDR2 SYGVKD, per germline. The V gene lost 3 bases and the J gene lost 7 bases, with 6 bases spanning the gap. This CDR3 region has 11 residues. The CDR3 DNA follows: TGTGCCATCAGTGATCCTGGTGGCTACACCTTC. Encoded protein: CAISDPGGYTF.

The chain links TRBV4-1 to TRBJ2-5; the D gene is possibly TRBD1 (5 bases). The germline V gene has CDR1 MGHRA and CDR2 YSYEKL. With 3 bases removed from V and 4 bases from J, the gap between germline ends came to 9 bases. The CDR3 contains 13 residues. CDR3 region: CASSQPGRETQYF. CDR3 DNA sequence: TGCGCCAGCAGCCAGCCAGGGCGAGAGACCCAGTACTTC.

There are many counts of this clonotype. The CDR3 region is CASSQGTSGPYNEQFF. In nucleotides, the CDR3 is TGCGCCAGCAGCCAAGGGACTAGCGGGCCCTACAATGAGCAGTTCTTC. The rearrangement links TRBV4-1 to TRBJ2-1; 11 bases are a match to TRBD2. This CDR3 spans 16 amino acids. J gave up 2 bases and V 1 base, and 1 base lay outside the gene matches. Per germline, CDR1 MGHRA and CDR2 YSYEKL.

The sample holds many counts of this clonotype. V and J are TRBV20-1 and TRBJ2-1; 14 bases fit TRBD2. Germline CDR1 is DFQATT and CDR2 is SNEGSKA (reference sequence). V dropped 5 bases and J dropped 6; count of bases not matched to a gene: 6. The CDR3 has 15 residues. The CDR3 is CSAGGTSGSLNEQFF. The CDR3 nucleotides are TGCAGTGCTGGCGGGACTAGCGGGAGTCTCAATGAGCAGTTCTTC.

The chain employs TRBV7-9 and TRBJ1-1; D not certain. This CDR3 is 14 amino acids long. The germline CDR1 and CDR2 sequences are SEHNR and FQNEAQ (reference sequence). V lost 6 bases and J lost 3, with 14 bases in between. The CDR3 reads CASRPGRADTEAFF. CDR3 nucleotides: TGTGCCAGCAGGCCAGGCCGGGCGGACACTGAAGCTTTCTTT.

CDR3 amino acids: CATSRDRGQGKEAFF. DNA for the CDR3: TGTGCCACCAGCAGAGATAGGGGCCAAGGAAAGGAAGCTTTCTTT. The chain employs TRBV15 and TRBJ1-1; maybe TRBD1 (5 bases). The CDR3 runs to 15 residues. The germline V gene has CDR1 LNHNV and CDR2 YYDKDF (reference sequence). The V and J ends lost 0 bases and 8 bases respectively, with 16 bases between them.

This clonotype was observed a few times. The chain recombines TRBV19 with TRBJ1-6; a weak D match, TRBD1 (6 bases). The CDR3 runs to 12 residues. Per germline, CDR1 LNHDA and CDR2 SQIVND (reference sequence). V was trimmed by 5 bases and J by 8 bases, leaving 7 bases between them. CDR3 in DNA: TGTGCCAGTAGTTACAGGGATTCACCCCTCCACTTT. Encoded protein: CASSYRDSPLHF.

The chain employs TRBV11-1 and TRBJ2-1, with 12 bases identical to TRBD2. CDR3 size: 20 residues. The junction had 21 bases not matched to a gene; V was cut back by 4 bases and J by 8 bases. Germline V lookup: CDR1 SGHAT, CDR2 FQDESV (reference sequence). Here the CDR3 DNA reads TGTGCCAGCAGCTATAGGACTAGCGGGACGTCACATATTAGATACCATGAGCAGTTCTTC. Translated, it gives CASSYRTSGTSHIRYHEQFF. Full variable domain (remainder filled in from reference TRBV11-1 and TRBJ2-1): EAEVAQSPRYKITEKSQAVAFWCDPISGHATLYWYRQILGQGPELLVQFQDESVVDDSQLPKDRFSAERLKGVDSTLKIQPAELGDSAMYLCASSYRTSGTSHIRYHEQFFGPGTRLTVL.

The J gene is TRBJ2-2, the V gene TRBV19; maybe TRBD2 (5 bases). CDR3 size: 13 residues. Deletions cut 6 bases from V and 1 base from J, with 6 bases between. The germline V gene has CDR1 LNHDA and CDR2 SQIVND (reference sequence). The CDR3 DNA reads TGTGCCAGTAGACTAGGGAACACCGGGGAGCTGTTTTTT. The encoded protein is CASRLGNTGELFF.

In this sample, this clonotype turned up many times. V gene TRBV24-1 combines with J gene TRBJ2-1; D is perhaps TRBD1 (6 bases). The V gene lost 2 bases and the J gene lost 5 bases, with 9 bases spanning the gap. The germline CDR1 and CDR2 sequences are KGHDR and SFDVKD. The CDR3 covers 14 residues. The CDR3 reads CATSDYRTDNEQFF. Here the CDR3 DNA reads TGTGCCACCAGTGATTACAGGACAGACAATGAGCAGTTCTTC.

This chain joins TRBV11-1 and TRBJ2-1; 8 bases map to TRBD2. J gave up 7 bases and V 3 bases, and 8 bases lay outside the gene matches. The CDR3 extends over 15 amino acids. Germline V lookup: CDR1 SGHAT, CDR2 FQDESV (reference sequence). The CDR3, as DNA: TGTGCCAGCAGCTTTTACAACGGGGGGGCTAATGAGCAGTTCTTC. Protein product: CASSFYNGGANEQFF. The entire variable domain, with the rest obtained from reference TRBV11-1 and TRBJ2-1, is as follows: EAEVAQSPRYKITEKSQAVAFWCDPISGHATLYWYRQILGQGPELLVQFQDESVVDDSQLPKDRFSAERLKGVDSTLKIQPAELGDSAMYLCASSFYNGGANEQFFGPGTRLTVL.